The source of this T cell receptor beta chain is a study of T cell responses to AZD1222 COVID-19 vaccine. Study details: Timing groups of about 4 and about 12 weeks for second doses were pooled. Study findings and constraints: All repertoire sampling was performed exclusively after the peak T cell response.

The germline CDR1 and CDR2 sequences are MNHEY and SVGAGI. V lost 11 bases to trimming and J lost 1 base, with 15 bases between them. The CDR3 sequence is 14 residues long. The assay was immunoSEQ multiplex PCR, and TCRdb's table has in-frame clones only and misses some. The data show 130,000 or so clones, roughly 86% seen once. Notes on this clone: What it binds is unknown.

Sequenced material: peripheral blood, taken on day 0 of AZD1222 vaccination. The chain has TRBV6-5 and TRBJ2-1, with D perhaps TRBD2 (5 bases). This sequence originates from an adult in good health. This CDR3 reads CAAAVRGSYNEQFF. CDR3 nucleotides: TGTGCCGCGGCGGTCCGGGGATCCTACAATGAGCAGTTCTTC.